This T cell receptor (beta chain) emerged from a study of blood T cell repertoires in COVID-19. Method: immunoSEQ multiplex PCR; TCRdb's copy keeps in-frame clones and lacks some. The profile shows about 480,000 clones, roughly 90% of them singletons. This clone has a handful of counts. With 3 bases clipped from V and 5 bases from J, the junction kept 8 bases outside the gene matches. Germline-derived CDR1 and CDR2 are LGHDT and YNNKEL (reference sequence). The CDR3 extends over 16 amino acids. The age range of participants was about 18 to 89 years, with residence in about two dozen US areas. In assigning cohorts, the study relied on participant-reported clinical history. Cohort 3 donors were reported recovered after two negative PCRs, clearance, or symptom resolution.

The gene calls are TRBV3-1 (or the pseudogene TRBV3-2) and TRBJ2-7; the match to TRBD2 covers 12 bases. Specimen: PBMCs or T cells enriched from blood (not recorded which). The receptor was isolated from a woman in her thirties or forties who had recovered from COVID-19. The CDR3 DNA is TGTGCCAGCAGCCATCTGACTAGCGGGAGTGAAGACGAGCAGTACTTC. Its translation: CASSHLTSGSEDEQYF.